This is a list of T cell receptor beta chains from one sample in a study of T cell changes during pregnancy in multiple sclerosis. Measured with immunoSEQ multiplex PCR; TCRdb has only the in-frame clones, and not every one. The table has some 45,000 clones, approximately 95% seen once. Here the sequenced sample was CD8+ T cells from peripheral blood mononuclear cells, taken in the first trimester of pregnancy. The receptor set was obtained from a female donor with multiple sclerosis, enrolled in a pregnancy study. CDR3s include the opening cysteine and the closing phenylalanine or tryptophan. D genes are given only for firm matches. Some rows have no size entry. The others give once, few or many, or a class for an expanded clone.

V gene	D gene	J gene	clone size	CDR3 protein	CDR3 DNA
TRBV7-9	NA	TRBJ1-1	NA	CASSTGMNTEAFF	TGTGCCAGCAGTACAGGGATGAACACTGAAGCTTTCTTT
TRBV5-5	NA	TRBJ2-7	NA	CASSLDSPRTYEQYF	TGTGCCAGCAGCTTGGACTCTCCGCGTACCTACGAGCAGTACTTC
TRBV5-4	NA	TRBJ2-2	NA	CASSFKGVSTGELFF	TGTGCCAGCAGCTTCAAGGGAGTCAGCACCGGGGAGCTGTTTTTT
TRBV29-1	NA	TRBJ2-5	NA	CSVVPAGLGETQYF	TGCAGCGTTGTCCCAGCGGGTTTAGGGGAGACCCAGTACTTC
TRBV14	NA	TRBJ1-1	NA	CASSQDDLGFMNTEAFF	TGTGCCAGCAGCCAAGATGATCTGGGCTTCATGAACACTGAAGCTTTCTTT
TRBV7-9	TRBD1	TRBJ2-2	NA	CASSGRWDRGSDTGELFF	TGTGCCAGCAGCGGCCGGTGGGACAGGGGGTCTGACACCGGGGAGCTGTTTTTT
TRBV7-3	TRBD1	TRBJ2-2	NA	CASSPEGQGVGTGELFF	TGTGCCAGCAGCCCGGAGGGACAGGGGGTAGGGACCGGGGAGCTGTTTTTT
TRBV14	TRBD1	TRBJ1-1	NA	CASSQDRVYDMNTEAFF	TGTGCCAGCAGCCAGGACAGGGTGTACGACATGAACACTGAAGCTTTCTTT
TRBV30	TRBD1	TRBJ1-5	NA	CAWKDRGYSNQPQHF	TGTGCCTGGAAGGACAGGGGATATAGCAATCAGCCCCAGCATTTT
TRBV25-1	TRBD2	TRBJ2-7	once	CASSGGLAGFYEQYF	TGTGCCAGCAGTGGGGGACTAGCGGGATTCTACGAGCAGTACTTC
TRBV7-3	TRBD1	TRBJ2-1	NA	CASSVTGGAPDEQFF	TGTGCCAGCAGCGTAACAGGGGGCGCCCCGGATGAGCAGTTCTTC
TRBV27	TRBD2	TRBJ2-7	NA	CASSWVSGTYEQYF	TGTGCCAGCAGTTGGGTTAGCGGGACCTACGAGCAGTACTTC
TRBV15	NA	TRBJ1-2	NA	CATSRDSLQAGEDGYTF	TGTGCCACCAGCAGAGATAGTCTCCAGGCAGGGGAAGACGGCTACACCTTC
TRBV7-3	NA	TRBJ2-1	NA	CASSLTVADEQFF	TGTGCCAGCAGCTTAACGGTTGCGGATGAGCAGTTCTTC
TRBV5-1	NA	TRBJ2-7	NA	CASSLGSGSSYEQYF	TGCGCCAGCAGCTTGGGTAGCGGAAGCTCCTACGAGCAGTACTTC
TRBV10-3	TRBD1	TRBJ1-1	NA	CAISEQQGRNTEAFF	TGTGCCATCAGTGAGCAACAGGGGCGAAACACTGAAGCTTTCTTT
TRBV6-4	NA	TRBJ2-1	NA	CASSDAGQQNEQFF	TGTGCCAGCAGTGACGCGGGACAGCAAAATGAGCAGTTCTTC
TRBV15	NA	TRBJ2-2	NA	CATSRDRSRGNTGELFF	TGTGCCACCAGCAGAGATAGAAGTAGGGGAAACACCGGGGAGCTGTTTTTT
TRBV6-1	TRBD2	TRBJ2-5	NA	CASSEGLAGGPQETQYF	TGTGCCAGCAGTGAAGGACTAGCGGGAGGGCCACAAGAGACCCAGTACTTC
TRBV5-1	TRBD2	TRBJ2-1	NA	CASSLGGGAEPRQFF	TGCGCCAGCAGCTTGGGGGGAGGGGCAGAGCCGCGTCAGTTCTTC
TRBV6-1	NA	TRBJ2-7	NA	CASSEGGHSIYEQYF	TGTGCCAGCAGTGAAGGTGGCCACAGTATCTACGAGCAGTACTTC
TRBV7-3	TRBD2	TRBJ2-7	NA	CASSPMGLADEQYF	TGTGCCAGCAGCCCCATGGGACTAGCCGACGAGCAGTACTTC
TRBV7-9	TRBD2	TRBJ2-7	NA	CASSLATSGRSEQYF	TGTGCCAGCAGCTTAGCCACTAGCGGGAGATCCGAGCAGTACTTC
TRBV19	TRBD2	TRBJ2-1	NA	CASSLLAGVNNEQFF	TGTGCCAGTAGCCTACTAGCGGGAGTTAACAATGAGCAGTTCTTC
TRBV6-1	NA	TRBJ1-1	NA	CASSPVAGPNTEAFF	TGTGCCAGCAGTCCCGTTGCAGGGCCGAACACTGAAGCTTTCTTT
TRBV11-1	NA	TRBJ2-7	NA	CASSLNRATYEQYF	TGTGCCAGCAGCCTAAACAGGGCGACCTACGAGCAGTACTTC
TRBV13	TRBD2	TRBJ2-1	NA	CASAALGTSVSNEQFF	TGTGCCAGCGCCGCTCTCGGGACTAGCGTCAGCAATGAGCAGTTCTTC
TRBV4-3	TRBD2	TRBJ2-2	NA	CASSQDMELAVGTGELFF	TGCGCCAGCAGCCAAGATATGGAGCTAGCGGTAGGCACCGGGGAGCTGTTTTTT
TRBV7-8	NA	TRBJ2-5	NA	CASSLAPTGNYQETQYF	TGTGCCAGCAGCTTAGCGCCTACAGGGAACTACCAAGAGACCCAGTACTTC
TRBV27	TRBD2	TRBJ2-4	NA	CASSFGPFKRGGNIQYF	TGTGCCAGCAGTTTCGGCCCCTTTAAACGCGGGGGAAACATTCAGTACTTC
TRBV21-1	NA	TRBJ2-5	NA	CAILSATSGRTSGETQYF	TGTGCCATCCTCTCCGCGACTAGCGGACGAACCTCGGGAGAGACCCAGTACTTC
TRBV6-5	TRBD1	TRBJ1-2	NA	CASSPQGAGYGYTF	TGTGCCAGCAGTCCCCAGGGGGCCGGCTATGGCTACACCTTC
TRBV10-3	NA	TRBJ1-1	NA	CAISELYVRGGDTEAFF	TGTGCCATCAGTGAGCTATATGTTCGAGGAGGAGACACTGAAGCTTTCTTT
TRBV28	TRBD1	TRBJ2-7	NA	CASSSQTGLAYEQYF	TGTGCCAGCAGTTCCCAGACAGGGTTAGCCTACGAGCAGTACTTC
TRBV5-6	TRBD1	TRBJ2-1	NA	CASSGTDRVDEQFF	TGTGCCAGCAGCGGAACGGACAGGGTAGATGAGCAGTTCTTC
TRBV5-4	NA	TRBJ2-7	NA	CASSLGGVSYEQYF	TGTGCCAGCAGCTTGGGGGGGGTCTCCTACGAGCAGTACTTC
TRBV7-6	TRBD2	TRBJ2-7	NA	CASSLGAGAYEQYF	TGTGCCAGCAGCTTAGGGGCGGGAGCCTACGAGCAGTACTTC
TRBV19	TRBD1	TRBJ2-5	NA	CASSPWTGGETQYF	TGTGCCAGTAGTCCGTGGACAGGGGGAGAGACCCAGTACTTC
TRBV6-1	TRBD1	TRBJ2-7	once	CASRDRGPFYEQYF	TGTGCCAGCAGGGACAGGGGCCCCTTCTACGAGCAGTACTTC
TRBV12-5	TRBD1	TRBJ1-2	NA	CASGSGQGANYGYTF	TGTGCTAGTGGTAGCGGACAGGGGGCAAACTATGGCTACACCTTC
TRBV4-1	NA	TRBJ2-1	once	CASSQDTGGPNNEQFF	TGCGCCAGCAGCCAAGATACTGGCGGGCCTAACAATGAGCAGTTCTTC
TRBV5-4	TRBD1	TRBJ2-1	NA	CASTHTSRGYYNEQFF	TGTGCCAGCACCCACACTTCCAGGGGGTACTACAATGAGCAGTTCTTC
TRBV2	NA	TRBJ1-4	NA	CASRGMGGGEKLFF	TGTGCCAGCAGAGGGATGGGGGGAGGTGAAAAACTGTTTTTT
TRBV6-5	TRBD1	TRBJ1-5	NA	CASSQGTGLNQPQHF	TGTGCCAGCAGTCAAGGGACAGGGTTAAATCAGCCCCAGCATTTT
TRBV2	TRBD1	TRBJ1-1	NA	CASSAQGAGQGTEAFF	TGTGCCAGCAGTGCACAGGGGGCCGGCCAGGGGACTGAAGCTTTCTTT
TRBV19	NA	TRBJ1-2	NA	CASSSGGSWGYTF	TGTGCCAGTAGTTCGGGGGGCAGTTGGGGCTACACCTTC
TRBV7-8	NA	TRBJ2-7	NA	CASSEGLSYEQYF	TGTGCCAGCAGCGAGGGCCTTTCCTACGAGCAGTACTTC
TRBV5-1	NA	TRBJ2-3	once	CASTHWRSDTDTQYF	TGCGCCAGCACCCATTGGAGGAGCGACACAGATACGCAGTATTTT
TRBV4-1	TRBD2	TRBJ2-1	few	CASSQSGLAGDEQFF	TGCGCCAGCAGCCAGTCGGGACTAGCGGGAGATGAGCAGTTCTTC
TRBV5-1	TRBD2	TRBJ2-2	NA	CASSFGLAGQDELFF	TGCGCCAGCAGCTTTGGTCTAGCGGGACAAGACGAGCTGTTTTTT
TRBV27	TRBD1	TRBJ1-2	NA	CASTGGNGYTF	TGTGCCAGCACAGGGGGCAATGGCTACACCTTC
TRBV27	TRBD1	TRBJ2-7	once	CASTPRAGGRYEQYF	TGTGCCAGCACTCCACGGGCAGGGGGCAGGTACGAGCAGTACTTC
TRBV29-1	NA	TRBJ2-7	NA	CSVPLRDEQYF	TGCAGCGTTCCACTACGAGACGAGCAGTACTTC
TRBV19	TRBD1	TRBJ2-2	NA	CASSLGQGTGELFF	TGTGCCAGTAGCTTGGGACAGGGGACCGGGGAGCTGTTTTTT
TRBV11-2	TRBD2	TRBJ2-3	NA	CASSLGWIAGEIDTQYF	TGTGCCAGCAGCCTCGGGTGGATAGCGGGAGAAATAGATACGCAGTATTTT